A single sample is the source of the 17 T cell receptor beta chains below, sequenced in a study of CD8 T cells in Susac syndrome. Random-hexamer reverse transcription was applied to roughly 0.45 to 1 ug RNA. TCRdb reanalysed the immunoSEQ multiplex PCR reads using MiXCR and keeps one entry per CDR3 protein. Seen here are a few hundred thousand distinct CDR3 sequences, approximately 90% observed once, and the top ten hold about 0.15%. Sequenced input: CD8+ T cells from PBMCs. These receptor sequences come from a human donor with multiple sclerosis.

The CDR3 loop is CASSDPSRGLLYF. The CDR3 bases are TGTGCCAGCAGTGATCCCTCTAGAGGCCTGCTTTATTTT. The chain links TRBV25-1 to TRBJ2-3; no clear D. Trimming stripped 3 bases from V and 15 bases from J, with 19 bases between. CDR1 is MGHDK, CDR2 SYGVNS, per germline. The CDR3 sequence is 13 residues long.

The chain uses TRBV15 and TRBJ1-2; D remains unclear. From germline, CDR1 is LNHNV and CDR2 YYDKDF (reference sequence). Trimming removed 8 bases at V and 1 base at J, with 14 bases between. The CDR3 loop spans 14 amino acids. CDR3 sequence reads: CATRAGGDNYGYTF. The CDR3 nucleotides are TGTGCCACCCGGGCGGGCGGGGATAACTATGGCTACACCTTC.

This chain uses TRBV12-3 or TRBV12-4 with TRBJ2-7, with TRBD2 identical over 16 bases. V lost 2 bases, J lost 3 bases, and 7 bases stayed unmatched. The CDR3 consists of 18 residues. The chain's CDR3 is CASSLTGTSGGAYYEQYF. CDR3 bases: TGTGCCAGCAGTTTAACGGGGACTAGCGGGGGGGCCTACTACGAGCAGTACTTC.

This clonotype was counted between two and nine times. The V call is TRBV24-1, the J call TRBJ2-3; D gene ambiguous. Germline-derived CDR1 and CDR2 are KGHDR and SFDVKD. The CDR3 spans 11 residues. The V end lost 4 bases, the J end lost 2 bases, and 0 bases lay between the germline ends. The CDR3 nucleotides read TGTGCCACCAGTGACACAGATACGCAGTATTTT. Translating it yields CATSDTDTQYF.

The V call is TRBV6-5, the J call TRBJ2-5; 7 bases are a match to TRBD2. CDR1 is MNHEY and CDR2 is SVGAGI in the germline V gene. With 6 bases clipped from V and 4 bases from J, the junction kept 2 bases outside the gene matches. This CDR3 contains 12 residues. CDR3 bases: TGTGCCAGCAGGCCTAGCGGAGAGACCCAGTACTTC. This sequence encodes CASRPSGETQYF.

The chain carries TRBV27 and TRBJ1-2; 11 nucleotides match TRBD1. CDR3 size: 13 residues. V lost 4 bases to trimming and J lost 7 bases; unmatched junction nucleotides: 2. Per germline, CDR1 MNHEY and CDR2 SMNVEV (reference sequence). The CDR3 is CASSSGQGAGYTF. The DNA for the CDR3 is TGTGCCAGCAGTTCCGGACAGGGGGCTGGCTACACCTTC.

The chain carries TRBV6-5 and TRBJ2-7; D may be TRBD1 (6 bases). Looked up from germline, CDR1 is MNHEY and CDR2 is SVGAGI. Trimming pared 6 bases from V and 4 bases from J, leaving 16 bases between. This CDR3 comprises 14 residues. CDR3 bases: TGTGCCAGCAGGACGGGGACATCAATTTACGAGCAGTACTTC. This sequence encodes CASRTGTSIYEQYF.

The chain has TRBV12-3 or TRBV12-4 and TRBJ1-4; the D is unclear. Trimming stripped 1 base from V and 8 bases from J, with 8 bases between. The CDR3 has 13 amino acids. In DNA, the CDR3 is TGTGCCAGCAGTTTAGAAGACCAGGAAAAACTGTTTTTT. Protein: CASSLEDQEKLFF.

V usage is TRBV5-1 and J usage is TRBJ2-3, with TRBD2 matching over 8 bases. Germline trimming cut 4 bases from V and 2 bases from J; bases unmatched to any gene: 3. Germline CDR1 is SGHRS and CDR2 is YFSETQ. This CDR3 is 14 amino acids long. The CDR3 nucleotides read TGCGCCAGCAGCCCCGGGGGGGCCACAGATACGCAGTATTTT. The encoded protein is CASSPGGATDTQYF.

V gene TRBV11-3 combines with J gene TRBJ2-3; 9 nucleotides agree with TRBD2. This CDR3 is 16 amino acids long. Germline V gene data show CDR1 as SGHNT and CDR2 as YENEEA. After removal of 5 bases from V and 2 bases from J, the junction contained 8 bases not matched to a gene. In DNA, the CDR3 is TGTGCCAGCAGCATTCGGCTAGCGGGGACCACAGATACGCAGTATTTT. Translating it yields CASSIRLAGTTDTQYF.

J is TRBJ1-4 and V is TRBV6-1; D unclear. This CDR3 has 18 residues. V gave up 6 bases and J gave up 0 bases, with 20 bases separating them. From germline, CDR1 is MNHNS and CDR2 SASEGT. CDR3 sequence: CASRDPWWEAATNEKLFF. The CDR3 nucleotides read TGTGCCAGCAGGGATCCGTGGTGGGAGGCGGCAACTAATGAAAAACTGTTTTTT.

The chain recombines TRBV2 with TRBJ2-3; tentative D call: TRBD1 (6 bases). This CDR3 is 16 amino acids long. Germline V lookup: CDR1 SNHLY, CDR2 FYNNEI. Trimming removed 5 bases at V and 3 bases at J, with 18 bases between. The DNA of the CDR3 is TGTGCCAGCAGTCCATGGCACACTAGGGGGACAGATACGCAGTATTTT. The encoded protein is CASSPWHTRGTDTQYF.

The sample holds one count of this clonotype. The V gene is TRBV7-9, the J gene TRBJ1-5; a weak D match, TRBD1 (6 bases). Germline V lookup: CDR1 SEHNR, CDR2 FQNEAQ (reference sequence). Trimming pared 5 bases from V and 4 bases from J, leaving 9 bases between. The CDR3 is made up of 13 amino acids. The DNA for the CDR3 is TGTGCCAGCAGCCCGGGGGCTAATCAGCCCCAGCATTTT. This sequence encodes CASSPGANQPQHF. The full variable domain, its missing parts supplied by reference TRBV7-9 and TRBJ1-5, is DTGVSQNPRHKITKRGQNVTFRCDPISEHNRLYWYRQTLGQGPEFLTYFQNEAQLEKSRLLSDRFSAERPKGSFSTLEIQRTEQGDSAMYLCASSPGANQPQHFGDGTRLSIL.

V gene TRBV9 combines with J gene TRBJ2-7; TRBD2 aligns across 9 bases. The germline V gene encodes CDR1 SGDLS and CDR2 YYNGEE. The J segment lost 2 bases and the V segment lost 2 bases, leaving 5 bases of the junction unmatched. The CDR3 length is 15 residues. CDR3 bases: TGTGCCAGCAGCGTCGGGCTAGCGGGGACCTACGAGCAGTACTTC. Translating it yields CASSVGLAGTYEQYF.

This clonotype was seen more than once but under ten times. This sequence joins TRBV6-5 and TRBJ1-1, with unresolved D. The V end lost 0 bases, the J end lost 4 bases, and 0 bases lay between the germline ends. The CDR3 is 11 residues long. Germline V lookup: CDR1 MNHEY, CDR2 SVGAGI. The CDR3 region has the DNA TGTGCCAGCAGTTACTCCACTGAAGCTTTCTTT. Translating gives CASSYSTEAFF.

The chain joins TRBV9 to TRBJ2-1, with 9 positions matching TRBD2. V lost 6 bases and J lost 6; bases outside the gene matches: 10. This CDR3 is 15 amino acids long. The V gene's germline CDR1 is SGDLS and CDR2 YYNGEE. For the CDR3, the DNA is TGTGCCAGCAACCAGGGACTAGCTCTTACCAATGAGCAGTTCTTC. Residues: CASNQGLALTNEQFF.

For the CDR3, the DNA is TGTGCCAGCAGTTCAGGGAAGACCCAGTACTTC. It is translated as CASSSGKTQYF. The chain recombines TRBV28 with TRBJ2-5; weak D call: TRBD1 (5 bases). CDR3 length equals 11 residues. V dropped 4 bases and J dropped 6 bases, with 6 bases sitting between them. CDR1 and CDR2 (germline): MDHEN, SYDVKM.